One and the same sample provided the 22 T cell receptor beta chains below, sequenced in a study of neurological immune-mediated disorders. TCRdb reprocessed the 5' RACE reads with MiXCR, giving one entry per CDR3 protein. The sample shows 55,000 to 70,000 distinct CDR3 sequences, around 10% of them seen only once. The sample consisted of PBMCs. All receptors derive from a man in his fifties or sixties in good health.

This clonotype showed up many times. The V call is TRBV3-1, the J call TRBJ2-5, with a weak D call TRBD1 (6 bases). Germline loops: CDR1 LGHDT, CDR2 YNNKEL (reference sequence). This CDR3 has 15 amino acids. Trimming cost V 4 bases and J 5 bases, with 17 bases left between them. CDR3 nucleotide sequence: TGTGCCAGCAGCCTTTGGACAGTAGGGGATGAGACCCAGTACTTC. Its protein is CASSLWTVGDETQYF.

This clonotype appeared many times. The CDR3 protein is CSAGGTGAAEAFF. The CDR3 coding sequence is TGCAGTGCTGGCGGGACAGGGGCGGCTGAAGCTTTCTTT. The chain combines TRBV20-1 with TRBJ1-1, with 10 bases matching TRBD1. J gave up 6 bases and V 5 bases, and 6 bases lay outside the gene matches. The germline V gene has CDR1 DFQATT and CDR2 SNEGSKA (reference sequence). The CDR3 sequence is 13 residues long.

The table lists this clonotype with many counts. V is TRBV6-5 and J is TRBJ1-2, with no clear D. Germline V CDR1 and CDR2: MNHEY, SVGAGI. The V gene lost 2 bases and the J gene lost 0 bases, with 10 bases spanning the gap. This CDR3 is 15 amino acids long. The CDR3 DNA follows: TGTGCCAGCAGTTACGTACGGGTAGCTAACTATGGCTACACCTTC. Its protein product is CASSYVRVANYGYTF.

In this sample, this clonotype turned up many times. V usage is TRBV5-1 and J usage is TRBJ2-1; D not resolved. Germline CDR1 and CDR2: SGHRS and YFSETQ. This CDR3 comprises 15 residues. V was pared by 5 bases and J by 0 bases, with 12 bases between. Here the CDR3 reads CASRGTLSSYNEQFF. The CDR3, as DNA: TGCGCCAGCAGGGGTACTTTGAGCTCCTACAATGAGCAGTTCTTC. The entire variable domain, with the rest obtained from reference TRBV5-1 and TRBJ2-1, is as follows: KAGVTQTPRYLIKTRGQQVTLSCSPISGHRSVSWYQQTPGQGLQFLFEYFSETQRNKGNFPGRFSGRQFSNSRSEMNVSTLELGDSALYLCASRGTLSSYNEQFFGPGTRLTVL.

This clonotype was seen ten or more times. J is TRBJ1-3 and V is TRBV7-2, with D possibly being TRBD1 (5 bases). CDR1 is SGHTA, CDR2 FQGNSA, per germline. The V end was cut by 6 bases, the J end by 4 bases, with 10 bases between. The CDR3 runs 13 residues. DNA for the CDR3: TGTGCCAGCAGAACAGGATCCGGAAACACCATATATTTT. Its translation is CASRTGSGNTIYF.

This clonotype was detected ten times or more. The chain uses TRBV20-1 and TRBJ1-2; D not certain. The CDR3 is 13 residues long. Trimming took 6 bases from V and 7 from J, leaving 18 bases between them. The germline gives CDR1 DFQATT, CDR2 SNEGSKA (reference sequence). The CDR3 DNA reads TGCAGTGCGAGCCCGAGGGCGGAGGGTGGCTACACCTTC. Translated: CSASPRAEGGYTF.

There are many counts of this clonotype. The chain employs TRBV6-5 and TRBJ1-1, with D maybe TRBD1 (6 bases). Germline V gives CDR1 MNHEY, CDR2 SVGAGI. Trimming shortened V by 6 bases and J by 0 bases, and 14 bases separated the two germline ends. The CDR3 loop spans 15 amino acids. DNA of the CDR3: TGTGCCAGCAGACAAGGGGGGGGGATGAACACTGAAGCTTTCTTT. Residues: CASRQGGGMNTEAFF.

This clonotype has a count of ten or more. The chain has TRBV18 and TRBJ1-6; 10 bases line up with TRBD1. This CDR3 has 14 amino acids. After removal of 4 bases from V and 9 bases from J, the junction contained 3 bases not matched to a gene. CDR1 is KGHSH and CDR2 is LQKENI in the germline V gene. CDR3 amino acids: CASSQGQGSSPLHF. The CDR3 DNA follows: TGTGCCAGCTCACAGGGACAGGGGAGTTCACCCCTCCACTTT. Looking up the rest from reference TRBV18 and TRBJ1-6 gives the full variable domain: NAGVMQNPRHLVRRRGQEARLRCSPMKGHSHVYWYRQLPEEGLKFMVYLQKENIIDESGMPKERFSAEFPKEGPSILRIQQVVRGDSAAYFCASSQGQGSSPLHFGNGTRLTVT.

This clonotype was seen many times. The CDR3 DNA reads as TGCAGTGCGGGGGACAGGGGGTTTTCACCCCTCCACTTT. Translating it yields CSAGDRGFSPLHF. V usage is TRBV20-1 and J usage is TRBJ1-6, with 11 bases aligning to TRBD1. Germline CDR1 DFQATT, CDR2 SNEGSKA (reference sequence). The CDR3 contains 13 residues. J gave up 9 bases and V 6 bases, and 4 bases lay outside the gene matches.

In this sample, this clonotype turned up many times. The chain uses TRBV3-1 and TRBJ1-6; a weak D match, TRBD1 (5 bases). V lost 2 bases to trimming and J lost 10 bases, with 9 bases between them. Per the germline V gene, CDR1 is LGHDT and CDR2 is YNNKEL (reference sequence). This CDR3 has 13 amino acids. The CDR3 nucleotides are TGTGCCAGCAGCCAAAGGGGATCGTCACCCCTCCACTTT. Translation gives CASSQRGSSPLHF.

The chain employs TRBV2 and TRBJ2-3; D remains ambiguous. Between the trimmed V and J ends, which lost 5 bases and 2 bases, there was a span of 8 bases. This CDR3 has 13 amino acids. Germline CDR1 SNHLY, CDR2 FYNNEI. CDR3 sequence reads: CASSPTVTDTQYF. The CDR3 nucleotides read TGTGCCAGCAGTCCCACCGTCACAGATACGCAGTATTTT.

The table lists this clonotype with many counts. This chain connects TRBV9 to TRBJ2-5; D unclear. The length of the CDR3 is 16 residues. Germline CDR1 reads SGDLS; CDR2 reads YYNGEE. With 0 bases removed from V and 2 bases from J, the gap between germline ends came to 14 bases. The CDR3 loop is CASSVGAPIPQETQYF. DNA of the CDR3: TGTGCCAGCAGCGTAGGGGCCCCAATACCGCAAGAGACCCAGTACTTC. Supplemented by reference TRBV9 and TRBJ2-5, the full variable domain reads DSGVTQTPKHLITATGQRVTLRCSPRSGDLSVYWYQQSLDQGLQFLIQYYNGEERAKGNILERFSAQQFPDLHSELNLSSLELGDSALYFCASSVGAPIPQETQYFGPGTRLLVL.

This clonotype was observed at least ten times. This chain links TRBV5-1 with TRBJ1-1; 8 nucleotides line up with TRBD1. Trimming cost V 3 bases and J 1 base; bases outside gene matches: 2. Germline CDR1 and CDR2: SGHRS and YFSETQ. The CDR3 contains 14 residues. In DNA form, the CDR3 reads TGCGCCAGCAGCTGGACAGGGCCGAACACTGAAGCTTTCTTT. Translating gives CASSWTGPNTEAFF.

V gene TRBV12-3 or TRBV12-4 combines with J gene TRBJ1-1, with D tentatively TRBD1 (5 bases). V lost 2 bases and J lost 5, with 9 bases in between. The CDR3 is made up of 13 amino acids. The DNA for the CDR3 is TGTGCCAGCAGTTTATGGGGGGGAACTGAAGCTTTCTTT. Amino acid sequence: CASSLWGGTEAFF.

This clonotype came up many times. The chain has TRBV3-1 and TRBJ2-2; D is unresolved. CDR3 length equals 11 residues. The germline V gene has CDR1 LGHDT and CDR2 YNNKEL (reference sequence). The ends were cut back, 11 bases at V and 0 bases at J, with 4 bases in the middle. The CDR3 is CAAANTGELFF. CDR3 nucleotides: TGTGCCGCCGCGAACACCGGGGAGCTGTTTTTT. Looking up the rest from reference TRBV3-1 and TRBJ2-2 gives the full variable domain: DTAVSQTPKYLVTQMGNDKSIKCEQNLGHDTMYWYKQDSKKFLKIMFSYNNKELIINETVPNRFSPKSPDKAHLNLHINSLELGDSAVYFCAAANTGELFFGEGSRLTVL.

This clonotype was found many times. The V call is TRBV9, the J call TRBJ2-1; the match to TRBD1 covers 7 bases. J lost 5 bases, V lost 2 bases, and 7 bases had no gene match. Per the germline V gene, CDR1 is SGDLS and CDR2 is YYNGEE. The CDR3 has 15 amino acids. DNA for the CDR3: TGTGCCAGCAGCGTTGGAAGGGGGCGCAACAATGAGCAGTTCTTC. Translating gives CASSVGRGRNNEQFF.

This clonotype has ten or more counts. V is TRBV20-1 and J is TRBJ1-5, with 8 bases lining up with TRBD1. The CDR3 length is 15 residues. Germline V gene lookup returns CDR1 DFQATT and CDR2 SNEGSKA (reference sequence). J was trimmed by 4 bases and V by 0 bases; bases with no gene match: 5. The DNA for the CDR3 is TGCAGTGCTAGAGATCGCAGGGGGCAGAATCAGCCCCAGCATTTT. Amino acid sequence: CSARDRRGQNQPQHF.

This clonotype appeared many times. CDR3 amino acids: CASTPRRQSTDTQYF. CDR3 nucleotide sequence: TGTGCCAGCACCCCCCGGAGACAGAGCACAGATACGCAGTATTTT. The chain couples TRBV12-3 or TRBV12-4 to TRBJ2-3; perhaps TRBD1 as D (5 bases). V lost 7 bases and J 0 bases, leaving 14 bases between the germline ends. The CDR3 spans 15 residues.

This clonotype was observed at least ten times. The chain uses TRBV4-3 and TRBJ1-1; D uncertain. This CDR3 has 14 residues. Germline CDR1 is LGHNA and CDR2 is YSLEER. Trimming cost V 2 bases and J 0 bases, with 7 bases left between them. The CDR3 coding sequence is TGCGCCAGCAGCCAATGGACGGTGAACACTGAAGCTTTCTTT. It is translated as CASSQWTVNTEAFF.

In the case of this clonotype: Compared with germline, one end of the junction differs, possibly owing to a read error. This chain joins TRBV28 and TRBJ1-4, with TRBD1 matching 8 bases. The CDR3 consists of 13 residues. Germline V gene sequence: CDR1 MDHEN, CDR2 SYDVKM. CDR3 bases: TGTGCCAGCAGGGGACAGGCTCTTAATGAAAAACTGTTT. Translation gives CASRGQALNEKLF. Drawing the rest from reference TRBV28 and TRBJ1-4, the complete variable domain is DVKVTQSSRYLVKRTGEKVFLECVQDMDHENMFWYRQDPGLGLRLIYFSYDVKMKEKGDIPEGYSVSREKKERFSLILESASTNQTSMYLCASRGQALNEKLFGSGTQLSVL.

With regard to this clonotype: A much more abundant neighbour one base away suggests this may be a read error. The chain combines TRBV28 with TRBJ1-2, with no clear D. Germline V gene data show CDR1 as MDHEN and CDR2 as SYDVKM. The V gene lost 4 bases and the J gene lost 5 bases, with 11 bases spanning the gap. This CDR3 is built from 13 residues. CDR3 sequence (DNA): TGTGCCAGCAGTTCCCCTCACGATTATGGCTACACCTTC. Protein: CASSSPHDYGYTF.

At least ten counts were recorded for this clonotype. The gene calls are TRBV5-1 and TRBJ1-2, with D perhaps matching TRBD1 (5 bases). V was pared by 0 bases and J by 4 bases, with 13 bases between. Germline V lookup: CDR1 SGHRS, CDR2 YFSETQ. The CDR3 is 15 amino acids. For the CDR3, the DNA is TGCGCCAGCAGCTTGGCGGGGGGGACCGCCTATGGCTACACCTTC. Amino acids: CASSLAGGTAYGYTF. Complete variable domain (other parts from reference TRBV5-1 and TRBJ1-2): KAGVTQTPRYLIKTRGQQVTLSCSPISGHRSVSWYQQTPGQGLQFLFEYFSETQRNKGNFPGRFSGRQFSNSRSEMNVSTLELGDSALYLCASSLAGGTAYGYTFGSGTRLTVV.